This TCR beta chain came from a study of regulatory T cells in long-lasting Graves disease. This clonotype was seen at least ten times. The TCR beta library used iRepertoire HTBI primers with Arm-PCR amplification of CDR3. MiXCR was run by TCRdb on the multiplex PCR reads, yielding one entry per CDR3 protein. The table has 430,000 or so distinct CDR3 sequences, under 25% seen once. CDR1 is SNHLY, CDR2 FYNNEI, per germline. The V gene lost 8 bases and the J gene lost 4 bases, with 18 bases spanning the gap. The CDR3 length is 14 residues. Noted time point: persistent/refractory GD, antithyroid drugs over 5 years with positive TRAb. PBMCs provided the RNA from which the TCR library was made. Patients with Graves' disease were diagnosed by American Thyroid Association guidelines.

The chain carries TRBV2 and TRBJ2-7; a weak D match, TRBD2 (6 bases). This material consisted of peripheral blood mononuclear cells (PBMCs), taken when the disease was refractory, from a patient treated with antithyroid drugs. This TCR came from a female donor with Graves disease. CDR3 coding DNA: TGTGCCAGCCTCCTCCGCGGGGTCTCATACGAGCAGTACTTC. This encodes CASLLRGVSYEQYF.